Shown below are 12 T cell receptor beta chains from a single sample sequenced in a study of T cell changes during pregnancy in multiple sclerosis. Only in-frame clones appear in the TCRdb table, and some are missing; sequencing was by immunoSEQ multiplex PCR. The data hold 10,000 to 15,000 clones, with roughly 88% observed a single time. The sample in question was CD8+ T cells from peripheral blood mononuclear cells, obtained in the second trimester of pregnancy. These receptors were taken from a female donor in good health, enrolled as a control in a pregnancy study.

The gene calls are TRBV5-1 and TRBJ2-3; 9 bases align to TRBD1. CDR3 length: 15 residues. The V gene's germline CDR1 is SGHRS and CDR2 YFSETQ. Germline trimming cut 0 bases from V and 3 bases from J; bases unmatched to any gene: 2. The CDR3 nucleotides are TGCGCCAGCAGCTTGGAAGGACAGGGGACAGATACGCAGTATTTT. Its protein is CASSLEGQGTDTQYF.

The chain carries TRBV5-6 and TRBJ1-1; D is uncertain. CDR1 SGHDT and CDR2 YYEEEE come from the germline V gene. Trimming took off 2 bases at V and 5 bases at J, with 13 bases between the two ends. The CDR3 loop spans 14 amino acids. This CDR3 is CASSLGIGRTEAFF. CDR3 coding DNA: TGTGCCAGCAGCTTAGGCATAGGGAGGACTGAAGCTTTCTTT.

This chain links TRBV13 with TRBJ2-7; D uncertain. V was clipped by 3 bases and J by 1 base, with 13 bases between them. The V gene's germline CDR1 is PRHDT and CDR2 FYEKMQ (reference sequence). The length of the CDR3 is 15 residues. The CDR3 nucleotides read TGTGCCAGCAGCTTCCTAGGAGTGGATTCCTACGAGCAGTACTTC. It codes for CASSFLGVDSYEQYF.

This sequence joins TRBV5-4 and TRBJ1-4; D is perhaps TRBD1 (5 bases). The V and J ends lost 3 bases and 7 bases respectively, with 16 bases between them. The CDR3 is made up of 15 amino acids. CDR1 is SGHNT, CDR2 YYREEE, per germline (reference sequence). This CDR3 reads CASSSMGRGIEKLFF. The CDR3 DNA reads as TGTGCCAGCAGCTCCATGGGGAGGGGTATTGAAAAACTGTTTTTT.

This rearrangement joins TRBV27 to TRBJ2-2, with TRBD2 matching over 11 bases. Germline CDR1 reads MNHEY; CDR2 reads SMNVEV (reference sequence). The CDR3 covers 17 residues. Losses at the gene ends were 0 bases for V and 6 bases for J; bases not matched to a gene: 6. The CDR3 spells CASSLSTSGSFAGELFF. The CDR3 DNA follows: TGTGCCAGCAGTTTATCCACTAGCGGGAGTTTCGCCGGGGAGCTGTTTTTT.

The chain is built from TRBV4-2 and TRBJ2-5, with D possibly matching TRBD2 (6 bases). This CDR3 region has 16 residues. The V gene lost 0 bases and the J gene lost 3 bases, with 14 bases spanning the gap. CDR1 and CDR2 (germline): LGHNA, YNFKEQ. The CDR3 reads CASSQDQGSGEETQYF. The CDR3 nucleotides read TGTGCCAGCAGCCAAGACCAAGGTAGCGGAGAAGAGACCCAGTACTTC.

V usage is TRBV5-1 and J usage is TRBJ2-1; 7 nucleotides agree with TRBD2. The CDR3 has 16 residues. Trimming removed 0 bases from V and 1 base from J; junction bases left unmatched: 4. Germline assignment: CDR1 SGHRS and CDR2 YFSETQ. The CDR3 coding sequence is TGCGCCAGCAGCTTGGCCACGGGAGGATCCTACAATGAGCAGTTCTTC. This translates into CASSLATGGSYNEQFF. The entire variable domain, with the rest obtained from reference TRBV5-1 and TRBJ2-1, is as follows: KAGVTQTPRYLIKTRGQQVTLSCSPISGHRSVSWYQQTPGQGLQFLFEYFSETQRNKGNFPGRFSGRQFSNSRSEMNVSTLELGDSALYLCASSLATGGSYNEQFFGPGTRLTVL.

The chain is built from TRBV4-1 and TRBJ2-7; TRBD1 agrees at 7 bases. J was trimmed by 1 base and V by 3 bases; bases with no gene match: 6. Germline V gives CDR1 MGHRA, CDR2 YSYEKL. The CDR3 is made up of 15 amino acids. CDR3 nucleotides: TGCGCCAGCAGCCATCGGGACAGTGAGTCCTACGAGCAGTACTTC. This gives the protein CASSHRDSESYEQYF.

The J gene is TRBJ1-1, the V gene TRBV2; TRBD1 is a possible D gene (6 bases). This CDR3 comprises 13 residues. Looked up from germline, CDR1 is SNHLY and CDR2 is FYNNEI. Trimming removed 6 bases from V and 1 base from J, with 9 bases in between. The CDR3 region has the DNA TGTGCCAGCAGGTTCAGGGGGAACACTGAAGCTTTCTTT. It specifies CASRFRGNTEAFF. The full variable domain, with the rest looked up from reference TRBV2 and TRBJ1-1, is EPEVTQTPSHQVTQMGQEVILRCVPISNHLYFYWYRQILGQKVEFLVSFYNNEISEKSEIFDDQFSVERPDGSNFTLKIRSTKLEDSAMYFCASRFRGNTEAFFGQGTRLTVV.

The CDR3 loop is CASGATGANVLTF. In nucleotides, the CDR3 is TGTGCCAGCGGAGCCACTGGGGCCAACGTCCTGACTTTC. The V gene is TRBV21-1, the J gene TRBJ2-6; the table's D call TRBD2 went unverified against the DNA. TRBV21-1 counts as a pseudogene. The CDR3 has 13 amino acids.

CDR3: CASSVRASYTF. As DNA, the CDR3 is TGTGCCAGCAGTGTTCGCGCGAGCTACACCTTC. The chain carries TRBV2 and TRBJ1-2; D uncertain. The CDR3 covers 11 residues. Germline CDR1 SNHLY, CDR2 FYNNEI. V was cut by 4 bases and J by 9 bases, with 9 bases left in between.

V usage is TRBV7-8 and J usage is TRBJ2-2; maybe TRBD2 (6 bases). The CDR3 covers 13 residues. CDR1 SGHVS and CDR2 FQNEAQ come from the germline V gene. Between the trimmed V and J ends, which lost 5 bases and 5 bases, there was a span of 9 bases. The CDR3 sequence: CASSPGETGELFF. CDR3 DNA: TGTGCCAGCAGCCCGGGGGAGACCGGGGAGCTGTTTTTT.